This note documents a single TCR beta chain sequence. This receptor's antigen is unknown. Per-nucleotide qualities are absent, and no much larger clonotype sits a single base away. This sample was taken from a study of cytomegalovirus exposure and HLA in healthy donors (dated by TCRdb to the late 2010s). Some background on the complete study: An earlier analysis of approximately 640 of the donors reported roughly 300 Gb of sequence data and around 110 million unique TCR beta sequences from some 180 million T cells. The number of donors typed differed by locus, with 629-630 for A, B, C, DRB1 and DQB1, around 500 for DQA1, 606 for DPA1, and some 440 for DPB1. Every repertoire in the discovery cohort had been generated on one and the same sequencing platform. On average, 235,054 unique TCR beta nucleotide sequences were sequenced per donor among a few hundred genotyped donors of the cohort, with about 19% of those sequences being non-productive. In the later analysis, no new phenotypic data were used to find candidate immune exposures; instead, reliance was placed on TCR beta sequences and their occurrence across donors. The genetic ancestry cluster associated with self-reported Caucasian donors included over 80% of the roughly 390 genotyped donors. The study aimed to test whether signatures of past pathogen exposure could be identified by cataloging public T cell receptors. Genome-wide SNP genotypes for about 65% of the 666 donors were used in a later genetic analysis, which treated that subset as a discovery cohort. Donor age, sex, ethnicity and CMV serostatus were collected together with the repertoire data. Class I and class II HLA loci were covered by the typing at four-digit resolution. Several DR-DQ haplotypes were handled as single units for association and clustering because linkage in the cohort was strong. An earlier analysis of around 640 of the donors used high-throughput TCR beta sequencing to judge whether each TCR beta V gene segment behaved as functional or pseudogenic. The study used immunosequencing to profile the T cell repertoires of hundreds of subjects and linked those repertoires to cytomegalovirus serostatus. The study combined high-throughput TCR immunosequencing, statistical association of individual TCRs with disease status, and machine learning to predict cytomegalovirus infection status. Along with the approximately 620-subject first cohort, a separate validation cohort of around 120 different subjects was used. To study patterns of TCR occurrence, a later analysis re-analyzed previously published TCR beta repertoires from 500 to 850 donors and added high-resolution HLA genotyping. An early release that covered about 640 HLA-typed donors contained about 300 gigabases of sequencing data and about 93 million unique TCR sequences.

Receptor libraries were prepared by the immunoSEQ multiplex PCR assay. A mixture of 60 forward primers for TCR Vbeta segments and 13 reverse primers for TCR Jbeta segments was used in the multiplex PCR. The CDR3 region of rearranged TCR beta genes was amplified from genomic DNA by a multiplex PCR assay. On the Illumina HiSeq System, the amplified TCR beta libraries were sequenced as 87-base-pair reads. As for the authors' bioinformatics: A later analysis tallied 80 million to 95 million unique TCR beta chains across the 666 repertoires, and about 12 million of those chains were shared by two or more donors. A nearest-neighbor algorithm error-corrected the raw reads and collapsed the reads into unique sequences, merging closely related sequences to remove PCR and sequencing errors. Alignment of CDR3 sequences to IMGT reference sequences was used to assign V, D and J gene segments. For a sequence to be retained, a match of at least six nucleotides was required to both a V gene segment and a J gene segment. A rearrangement was called productive if the CDR3 had no stop codons and remained in frame with V and J, and every other rearrangement was called non-productive. Following IMGT convention, CDR3 was defined as the stretch from the second conserved V-encoded cysteine to the conserved J-encoded phenylalanine. The earlier analysis of around 640 of the donors excluded sequences that lacked an unambiguous match to a single V gene segment. An earlier analysis of 500 to 700 of the donors classified V segments as functional when productive rearrangements were above 56.7% and as segregating when the standard deviation between donors was above 5%. A statistical classification framework was developed to diagnose cytomegalovirus status using the catalog of TCR beta chain sequences. In a later analysis, TCR nucleotide sequences were compared against IMGT/GENE-DB human TR gene sequences so that V and J genes could be assigned. In a later analysis, CDR3 sequences and most-parsimonious VDJ recombination scenarios were assigned using the TCRdist pipeline. A later analysis defined each TCR beta chain by its CDR3 amino acid sequence plus V-gene family, and excluded reads lacking a unique V-gene family. To address suspected cross-contamination and a sequencing artifact, a later analysis removed 450 to 700 highly shared, low-generation-probability nucleotide sequences. A later analysis calculated a clonal expansion index for each public chain from normalized within-repertoire ranks of inferred template counts. Generation probabilities in a later analysis came from a VDJ recombination model fitted to out-of-frame rearrangements, and those results were checked against IGoR. Hypergeometric tests were used in a later analysis to score TCR-TCR, TCR-HLA and TCR-CMV co-occurrence, with a repertoire-size bias correction applied to the TCR pairs. In a later analysis, false discovery rates were estimated by permuting HLA or CMV assignments 20 times. A later analysis grouped co-occurring TCRs with DBSCAN, adding TCRdist sequence similarity when clustering within HLA-allele-positive subsets. For co-occurrence clustering, repertoires with fewer than 30,000 or more than 120,000 public chains were excluded, along with roughly 5 repertoires with anomalous nucleotide sharing. TCRdb retrieved this table from immuneACCESS and kept in-frame rearrangements only. Not all clones are present; in checked studies, unresolved V genes account for under half, and no reason is known for the remainder. D and trimming come from the DNA, and the V and J calls and clone size come from that table. The sample data list more than 95,000 clones, and over 70% of these were observed just once. Jointly, the top ten make up roughly 10% of the sample.

From the cysteine through the phenylalanine, the CDR3 covers 15 amino acids. Solely the CDR3 DNA is kept, with 45 bases framed from the first base. In the germline V gene (reference sequence), CDR1 corresponds to LNHDA and CDR2 to SQIVND. For this chain, trimming is 5 bases at the V end and 0 bases at the J end, and the number of junction bases without a gene match is 6. The cohort comprised 710 or so healthy bone marrow donors. Cohort members were all nominally healthy when sampled, although unrecorded immune exposures were likely present. The donor was CMV seropositive and belonged to the group of 270 or so seropositive cohort members. A peripheral blood sample was provided by each donor, and peripheral blood mononuclear cells were used for TCR beta sequencing. Genomic DNA extraction from the blood cell samples was performed with the Qiagen DNeasy Blood Extraction Kit. Beyond this particular receptor, the publication reports: According to a later genetic analysis, donors in an Asian-associated ancestry cluster had fewer N-insertions in productive TCRs than the roughly 700-donor mean. Three of the identified cytomegalovirus-associated TCR beta chains were confirmed in vitro to be specific for cytomegalovirus antigens. Because HLA typing was unavailable for some donors at each locus, only the typed subset was used in association tests. Only TCR beta chains were sequenced in this cohort, and the absence of alpha or paired-chain data limited detectable features. The classifier was reported to diagnose cytomegalovirus status with high specificity and sensitivity in both the original and validation cohorts. Presence/absence analyses assumed roughly uniform sequencing depth across donors, an assumption that may not hold. A later analysis reported that several top co-occurrence clusters appeared linked to parvovirus B19, influenza, CMV and Epstein-Barr virus. In an earlier analysis of 500 to 650 of the donors, most TCR beta V segments appeared in productive rearrangements about 87% or about 30% of the time, broadly matching IMGT annotations. According to a later analysis, TCR association rates differed among HLA loci, with DRB1 alleles showing the most associated TCRs and HLA-C alleles showing the fewest. Over 15 rarely observed V segments, including chromosome 9 orphons, were excluded from the earlier analysis of almost 600 of the donors because counts were too low. The 87-base-pair reads could not distinguish some IMGT-functional V segments, including TRBV6-2 and TRBV6-3, so those segments were excluded. It was suggested by the authors that the approach could potentially be generalized to other disease states and immunological phenotypes. Across donors, most TCR sequences were observed very rarely, whereas some public TCRs were present in many individuals. Immune exposure information for the cohort was limited to CMV serostatus. Linkage disequilibrium might explain the correlated functional status among segregating V segments, but an unknown experimental factor could not be ruled out. The sequencing pipeline was judged likely to have produced a cluster of highly shared sequence variants as a technical artifact. Most CMV-associated TCR beta chains appeared to be HLA-restricted in a later analysis, and the HLA associations seemed to be driven largely by CMV exposure. When HLA alleles, especially DR and DQ, strongly co-occurred, TCR associations were difficult to assign to individual alleles. A further reported finding was that TCR beta sequences accurately predicted the HLA-A and HLA-B alleles for most subjects in the first cohort. A total of about 180 TCR beta chains were listed by the study as associated with cytomegalovirus. Specific HLA alleles were associated with 15,000 to 20,000 TCR beta sequences at a false discovery rate of 0.05 in a later analysis. In a later analysis, HLA-associated TCR beta chains showed more clonal expansion and lower generation probabilities than non-associated chains that were equally common. In a later genetic analysis, a missense DCLRE1C variant was associated with V-gene and J-gene trimming of TCR beta chains, and the association was replicated in an independent cohort.

The sequenced sample was PBMCs. The receptor's source is a woman in her forties or fifties in good health and CMV-seropositive. This receptor chain uses TRBV19 and TRBJ1-1; a stretch of 7 junction bases matches TRBD1. The CDR3 reads as follows: CASSSGTALNTEAFF. The nucleotide sequence is TGTGCCAGTAGTTCGGGGACAGCCTTGAACACTGAAGCTTTCTTT.